This T cell receptor (beta chain) was identified in a study of T cells in Graves' hyperthyroidism and ophthalmopathy. TCR beta CDR3 regions were amplified from RNA. Primed by the HTBI set, a first-round RT-PCR was run on the TCR CDR3. TCRdb itself ran the multiplex PCR reads through MiXCR, one entry per CDR3 protein. The data show approximately 400,000 distinct CDR3 sequences, over 15% seen once. This CDR3 comprises 18 residues. Trimming shortened V by 2 bases and J by 0 bases, and 17 bases separated the two germline ends. In germline, CDR1 is LNHNV, CDR2 YYDKDF (reference sequence). In this sample, this clonotype turned up many times.

The sequencing sample was made of blood. This receptor was obtained from a woman younger than 35 with Graves' hyperthyroidism. This chain links TRBV15 with TRBJ1-3; a weak D match, TRBD1 (5 bases). CDR3 protein: CATSRSGTDVYSGNTIYF. The DNA of the CDR3 is TGTGCCACCAGCAGATCGGGGACGGATGTTTACTCTGGAAACACCATATATTTT.